The sequence of this TCR beta chain was determined in a study of OX40 agonist ivuxolimab in advanced cancers. Looking at the study overall: Ivuxolimab, which targeted the costimulatory receptor OX40 (CD134), was an agonistic, fully human IgG2 monoclonal antibody. Intravenous ivuxolimab was administered to patients every 2 weeks at six dose levels: 0.01, 0.1, 0.3, 1.5, 3 and 10 mg/kg. Of the approximately 54 patients in dose escalation, 19 had hepatocellular carcinoma, some 15 had melanoma, 9 had renal cell carcinoma and 9 had head and neck cancer. In the dose-escalation cohort, 82.7% of patients were male, and the mean age was approximately 64 years, with a range of 23 to 79. Patients were allowed to have had prior anti-PD-1, anti-PD-L1 or anti-CTLA-4 therapy, and 40% of the dose-escalation patients had been treated with checkpoint inhibitors. Partial responses occurred in three dose-escalation patients, of whom one had hepatocellular carcinoma and two had cutaneous melanoma. Peripheral TCRbeta sequencing aimed to test whether ivuxolimab altered TCR sequence diversity and caused clonal T-cell expansion. The paper reports the monotherapy dose-escalation portion (N of about 50 patients) of the phase I ivuxolimab trial.

Concerning this clone: Its antigen is unknown. The limits of the CDR3 on the DNA are not certain, so only TCRdb's listed CDR3 is given.

Results the study describes overall, beyond this receptor: On average, CD8+ T cells showed more expanded clones than CD4+ T cells after ivuxolimab. At doses of 0.1 to 3.0 mg/kg, clonal expansion of both CD4+ and CD8+ blood T cells was observed from baseline to week 6. In partial responders in the 0.1-3.0 mg/kg groups, normalized peripheral clonal expansion was found to be among the lowest, especially among CD8+ T cells. Low levels of normalized T-cell clonal expansion were also seen in some patients who did not respond. Which antigens the clonally expanded peripheral T cells were specific for was not determined.

CDR1 MDHEN and CDR2 SYDVKM were looked up in the germline V gene. The CDR3 numbers 12 residues from cysteine through phenylalanine. For sequencing of the TCRbeta CDR3 region, genomic DNA was extracted from the sorted cells. The immunoSEQ Assay was used for sequencing of TCRbeta CDR3 regions. What TCRdb holds here is the immuneACCESS table cut down to in-frame rearrangements. Part of the clones is not present; checked against another copy, under half of the missing clones reflect an unresolved V gene, and the others are unexplained. This sample gives some 50,000 clones in total; about 90% of them show up just once. Jointly, the top ten make up about 5% of the sample. Patients with a history of autoimmune disease or receiving systemic immunosuppression were excluded from the trial. Peripheral blood for TCR sequencing was collected from all dose cohorts at baseline, on cycle 4 day 1, and on cycle 7 day 1. The samples were drawn from a first-in-human, open-label, multicenter phase I dose-escalation trial of ivuxolimab. Adults with locally advanced or metastatic melanoma, renal cell carcinoma, hepatocellular carcinoma or head and neck squamous cell carcinoma were enrolled in the trial. Before TCR sequencing, CD4+ and CD8+ T cells were separately sorted from peripheral blood.

The sequencing here drew on CD4+ or CD8+ T cells sorted from blood, taken in a trial of the OX40 agonist ivuxolimab. Recombination joined TRBV28 with TRBJ2-1; the table names TRBD2, a call not compared with the DNA. This sequence was found in an adult with an advanced solid tumor such as melanoma, head and neck, liver or kidney cancer. The CDR3 amino acid sequence is: CATFGAYNEQFF.